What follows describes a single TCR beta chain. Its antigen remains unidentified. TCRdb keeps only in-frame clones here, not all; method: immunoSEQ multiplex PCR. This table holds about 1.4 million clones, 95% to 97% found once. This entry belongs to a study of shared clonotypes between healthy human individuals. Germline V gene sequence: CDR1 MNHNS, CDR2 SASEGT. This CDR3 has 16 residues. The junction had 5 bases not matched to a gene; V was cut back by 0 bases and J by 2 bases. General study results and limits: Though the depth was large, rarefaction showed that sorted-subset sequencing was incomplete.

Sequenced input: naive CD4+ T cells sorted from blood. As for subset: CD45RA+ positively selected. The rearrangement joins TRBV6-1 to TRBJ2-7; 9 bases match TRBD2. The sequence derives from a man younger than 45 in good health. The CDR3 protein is CASSEAASGAPYEQYF. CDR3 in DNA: TGTGCCAGCAGTGAAGCGGCTAGCGGGGCCCCCTACGAGCAGTACTTC.